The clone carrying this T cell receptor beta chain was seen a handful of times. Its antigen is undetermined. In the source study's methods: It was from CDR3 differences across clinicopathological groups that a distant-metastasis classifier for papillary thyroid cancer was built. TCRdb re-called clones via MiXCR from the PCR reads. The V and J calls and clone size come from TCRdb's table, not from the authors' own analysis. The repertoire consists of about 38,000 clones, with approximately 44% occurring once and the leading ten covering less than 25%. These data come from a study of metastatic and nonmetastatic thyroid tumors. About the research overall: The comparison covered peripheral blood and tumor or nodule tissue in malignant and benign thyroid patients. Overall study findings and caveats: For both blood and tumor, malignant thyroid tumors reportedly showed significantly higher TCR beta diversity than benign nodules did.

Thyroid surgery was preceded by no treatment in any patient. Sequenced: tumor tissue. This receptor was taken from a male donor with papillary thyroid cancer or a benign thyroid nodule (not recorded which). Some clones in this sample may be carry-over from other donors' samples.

The CDR3 loop is CASRQEAGELFF. The CDR3 nucleotides read TGTGCCAGCAGACAGGAGGCCGGGGAGCTGTTTTTT. J is TRBJ2-2 and V is TRBV28, with D perhaps matching TRBD1 or TRBD2 (5 bases each). The V gene lost 6 bases and the J gene lost 6 bases, with 8 bases spanning the gap. CDR1 and CDR2 (germline): MDHEN, SYDVKM. The CDR3 spans 12 residues.